This entry describes one T cell receptor beta chain. Germline V gene data show CDR1 as LNHDA and CDR2 as SQIVND (reference sequence). V gave up 1 base and J gave up 5 bases, with 8 bases separating them. The CDR3 covers 13 residues. This entry belongs to a study of cytomegalovirus exposure and HLA in healthy donors. The PCR had 60 Vbeta and 13 Jbeta primers. Profiled with immunoSEQ multiplex PCR; TCRdb holds only in-frame clones, not every one. The top ten hold about 3% of the sample, which has some 200,000 clones, approximately 70% seen once. The origin of this receptor is a man aged 35 to 55 in good health and CMV-seropositive. The sequenced sample consisted of PBMCs. The chain uses TRBV19 and TRBJ1-1; D unresolved. The CDR3 is CASSIGAGTEAFF. As DNA, the CDR3 is TGTGCCAGTAGTATAGGAGCGGGAACTGAAGCTTTCTTT. Together with reference TRBV19 and TRBJ1-1, the CDR3 gives the full variable domain: DGGITQSPKYLFRKEGQNVTLSCEQNLNHDAMYWYRQDPGQGLRLIYYSQIVNDFQKGDIAEGYSVSREKKESFPLTVTSAQKNPTAFYLCASSIGAGTEAFFGQGTRLTVV.